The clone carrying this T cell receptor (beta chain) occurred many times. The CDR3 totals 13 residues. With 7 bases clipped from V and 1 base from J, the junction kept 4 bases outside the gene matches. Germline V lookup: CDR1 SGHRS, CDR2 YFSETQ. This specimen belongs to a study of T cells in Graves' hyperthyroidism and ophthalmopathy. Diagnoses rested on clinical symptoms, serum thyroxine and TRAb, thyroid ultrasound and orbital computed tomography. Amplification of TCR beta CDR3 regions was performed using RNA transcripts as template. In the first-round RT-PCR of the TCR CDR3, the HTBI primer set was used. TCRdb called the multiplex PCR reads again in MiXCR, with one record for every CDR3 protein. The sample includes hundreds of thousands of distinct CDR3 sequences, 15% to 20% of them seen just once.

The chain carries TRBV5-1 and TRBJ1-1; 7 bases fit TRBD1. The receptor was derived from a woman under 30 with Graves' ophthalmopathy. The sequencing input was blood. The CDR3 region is CASRGTANTEAFF. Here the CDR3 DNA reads TGCGCCAGCCGAGGGACAGCGAACACTGAAGCTTTCTTT.